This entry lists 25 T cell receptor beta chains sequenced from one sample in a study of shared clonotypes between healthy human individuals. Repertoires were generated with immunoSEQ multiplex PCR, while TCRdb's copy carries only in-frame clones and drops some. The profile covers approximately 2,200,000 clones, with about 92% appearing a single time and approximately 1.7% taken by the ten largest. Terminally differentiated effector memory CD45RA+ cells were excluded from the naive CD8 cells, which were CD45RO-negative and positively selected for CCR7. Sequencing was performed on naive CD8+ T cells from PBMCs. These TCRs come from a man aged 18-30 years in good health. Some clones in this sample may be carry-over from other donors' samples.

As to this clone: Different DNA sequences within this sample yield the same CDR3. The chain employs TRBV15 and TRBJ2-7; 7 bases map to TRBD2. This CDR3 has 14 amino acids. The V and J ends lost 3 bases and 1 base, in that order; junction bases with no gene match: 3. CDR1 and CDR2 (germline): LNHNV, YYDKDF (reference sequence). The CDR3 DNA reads TGTGCCACCAGCAGGGGGGGGGAGTCCTACGAGCAGTACTTC. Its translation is CATSRGGESYEQYF.

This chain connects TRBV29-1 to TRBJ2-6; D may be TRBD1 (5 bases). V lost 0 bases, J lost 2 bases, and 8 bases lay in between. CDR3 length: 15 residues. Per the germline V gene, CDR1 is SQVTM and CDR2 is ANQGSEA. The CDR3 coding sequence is TGCAGCGTTGAAGACAGGGCGGCTGGGGCCAACGTCCTGACTTTC. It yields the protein CSVEDRAAGANVLTF.

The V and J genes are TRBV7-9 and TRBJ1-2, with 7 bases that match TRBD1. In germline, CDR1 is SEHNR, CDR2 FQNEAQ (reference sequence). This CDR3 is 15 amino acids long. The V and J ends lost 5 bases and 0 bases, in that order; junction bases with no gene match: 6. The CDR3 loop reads CASSMGTAANYGYTF. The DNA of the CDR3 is TGTGCCAGCAGCATGGGGACAGCTGCTAACTATGGCTACACCTTC.

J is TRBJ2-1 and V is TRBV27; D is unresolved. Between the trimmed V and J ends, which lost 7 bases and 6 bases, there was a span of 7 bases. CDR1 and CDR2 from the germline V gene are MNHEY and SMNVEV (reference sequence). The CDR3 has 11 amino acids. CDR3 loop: CASTKANEQFF. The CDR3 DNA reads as TGTGCCAGCACGAAGGCCAATGAGCAGTTCTTC.

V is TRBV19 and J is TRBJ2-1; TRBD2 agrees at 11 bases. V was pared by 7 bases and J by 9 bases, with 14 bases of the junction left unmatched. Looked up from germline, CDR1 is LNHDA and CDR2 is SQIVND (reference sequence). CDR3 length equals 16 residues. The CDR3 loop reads CASIGWDSGRAGEQFF. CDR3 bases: TGTGCCAGTATAGGGTGGGATAGCGGGAGGGCCGGTGAGCAGTTCTTC. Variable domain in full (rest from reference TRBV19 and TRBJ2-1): DGGITQSPKYLFRKEGQNVTLSCEQNLNHDAMYWYRQDPGQGLRLIYYSQIVNDFQKGDIAEGYSVSREKKESFPLTVTSAQKNPTAFYLCASIGWDSGRAGEQFFGPGTRLTVL.

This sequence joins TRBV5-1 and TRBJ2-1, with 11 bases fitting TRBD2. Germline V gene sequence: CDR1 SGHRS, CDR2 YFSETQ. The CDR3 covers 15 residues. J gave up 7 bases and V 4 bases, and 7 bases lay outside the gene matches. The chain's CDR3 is CASSITSGSVNEQFF. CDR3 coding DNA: TGCGCCAGCAGCATAACTAGCGGGAGTGTAAATGAGCAGTTCTTC.

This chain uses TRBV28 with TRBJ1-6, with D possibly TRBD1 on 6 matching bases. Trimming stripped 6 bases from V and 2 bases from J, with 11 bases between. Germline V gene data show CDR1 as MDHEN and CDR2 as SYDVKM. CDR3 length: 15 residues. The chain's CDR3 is CASSENRAYNSPLHF. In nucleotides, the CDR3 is TGTGCCAGCAGCGAAAACAGGGCCTATAATTCACCCCTCCACTTT.

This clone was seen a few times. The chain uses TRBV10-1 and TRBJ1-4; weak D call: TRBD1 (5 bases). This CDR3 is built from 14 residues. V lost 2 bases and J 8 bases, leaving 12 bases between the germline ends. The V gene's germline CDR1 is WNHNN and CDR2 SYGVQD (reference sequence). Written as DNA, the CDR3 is TGCGCCAGCAGTGAGCAGCCGGAGGGGGAAAAACTGTTTTTT. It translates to CASSEQPEGEKLFF.

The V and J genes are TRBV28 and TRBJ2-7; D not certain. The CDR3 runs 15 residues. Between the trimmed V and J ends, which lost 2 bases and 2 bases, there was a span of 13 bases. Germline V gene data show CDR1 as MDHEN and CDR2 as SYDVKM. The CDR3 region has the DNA TGTGCCAGCAGTTTAGATTCGGGCAGCACCTACGAGCAGTACTTC. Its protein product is CASSLDSGSTYEQYF.

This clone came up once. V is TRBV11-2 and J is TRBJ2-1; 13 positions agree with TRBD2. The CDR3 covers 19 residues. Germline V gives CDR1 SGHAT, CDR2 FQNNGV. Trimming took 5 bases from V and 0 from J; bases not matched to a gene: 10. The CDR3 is CASSTGLAGVWSSYNEQFF. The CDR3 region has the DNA TGTGCCAGCAGCACCGGACTAGCGGGGGTTTGGAGCTCCTACAATGAGCAGTTCTTC.

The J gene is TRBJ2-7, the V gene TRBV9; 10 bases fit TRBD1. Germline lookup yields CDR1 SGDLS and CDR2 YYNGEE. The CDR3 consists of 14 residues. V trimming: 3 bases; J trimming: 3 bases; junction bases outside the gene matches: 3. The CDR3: CASSAGTGVYEQYF. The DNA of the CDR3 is TGTGCCAGCAGCGCCGGGACAGGGGTCTACGAGCAGTACTTC.

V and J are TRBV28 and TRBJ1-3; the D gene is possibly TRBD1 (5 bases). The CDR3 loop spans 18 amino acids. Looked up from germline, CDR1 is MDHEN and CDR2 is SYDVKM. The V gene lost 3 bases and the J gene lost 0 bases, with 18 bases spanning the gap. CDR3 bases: TGTGCCAGCAGTTTCGGGGCTCCGCTTCTAAGCTCTGGAAACACCATATATTTT. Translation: CASSFGAPLLSSGNTIYF.

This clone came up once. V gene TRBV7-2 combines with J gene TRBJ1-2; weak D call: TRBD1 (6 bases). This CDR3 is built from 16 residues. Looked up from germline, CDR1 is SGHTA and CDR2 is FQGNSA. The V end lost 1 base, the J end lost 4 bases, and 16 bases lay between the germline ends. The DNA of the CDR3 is TGTGCCAGCAGCTTAGATCCAGGACAGAGTATCTATGGCTACACCTTC. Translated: CASSLDPGQSIYGYTF.

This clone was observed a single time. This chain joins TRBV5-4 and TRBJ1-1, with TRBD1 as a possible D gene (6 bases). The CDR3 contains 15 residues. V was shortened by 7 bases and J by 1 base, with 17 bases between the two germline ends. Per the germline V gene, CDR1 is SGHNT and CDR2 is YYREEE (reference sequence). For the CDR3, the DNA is TGTGCCAGCCTCGATCGGGGACATCAGAACACTGAAGCTTTCTTT. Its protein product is CASLDRGHQNTEAFF.

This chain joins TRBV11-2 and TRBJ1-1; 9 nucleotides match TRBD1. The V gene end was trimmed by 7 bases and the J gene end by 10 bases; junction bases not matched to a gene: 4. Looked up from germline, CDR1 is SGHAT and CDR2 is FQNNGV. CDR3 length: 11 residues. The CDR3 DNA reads TGTGCCAGCAACAAACAGGGGGCAGCTTTCTTT. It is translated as CASNKQGAAFF.

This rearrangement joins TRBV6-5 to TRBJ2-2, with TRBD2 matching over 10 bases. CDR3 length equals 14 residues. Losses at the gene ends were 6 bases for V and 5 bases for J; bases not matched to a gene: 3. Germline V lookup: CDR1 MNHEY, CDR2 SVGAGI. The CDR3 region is CASSGLAETGELFF. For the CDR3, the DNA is TGTGCCAGCAGCGGACTAGCGGAAACCGGGGAGCTGTTTTTT.

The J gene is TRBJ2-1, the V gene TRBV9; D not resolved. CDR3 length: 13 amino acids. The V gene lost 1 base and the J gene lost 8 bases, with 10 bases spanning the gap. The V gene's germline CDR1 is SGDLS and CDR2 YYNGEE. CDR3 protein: CASSVSGMDEQFF. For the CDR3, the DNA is TGTGCCAGCAGCGTAAGTGGAATGGATGAGCAGTTCTTC. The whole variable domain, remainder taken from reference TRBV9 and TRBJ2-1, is DSGVTQTPKHLITATGQRVTLRCSPRSGDLSVYWYQQSLDQGLQFLIQYYNGEERAKGNILERFSAQQFPDLHSELNLSSLELGDSALYFCASSVSGMDEQFFGPGTRLTVL.

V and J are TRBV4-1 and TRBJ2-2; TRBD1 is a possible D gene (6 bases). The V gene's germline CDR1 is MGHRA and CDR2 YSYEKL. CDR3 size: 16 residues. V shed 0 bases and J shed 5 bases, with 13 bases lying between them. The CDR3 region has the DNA TGCGCCAGCAGCCAAGAAAAGGGGGTATCGACCGGGGAGCTGTTTTTT. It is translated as CASSQEKGVSTGELFF.

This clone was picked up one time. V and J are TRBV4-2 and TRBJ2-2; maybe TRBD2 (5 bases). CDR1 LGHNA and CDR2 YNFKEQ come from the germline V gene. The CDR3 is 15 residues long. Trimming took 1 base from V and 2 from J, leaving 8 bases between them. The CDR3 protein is CASSQVRENTGELFF. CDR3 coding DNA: TGTGCCAGCAGCCAAGTACGGGAAAACACCGGGGAGCTGTTTTTT.

The CDR3 DNA reads TGTGCCATCAGTGTCCGGACGCAGGGACAGGCAGCGTACGAGCAGTACTTC. As protein: CAISVRTQGQAAYEQYF. The chain joins TRBV10-3 to TRBJ2-7, with 8 bases that match TRBD1. V was clipped by 4 bases and J by 4 bases; unmatched bases: 15. CDR1 and CDR2 (germline): ENHRY, SYGVKD. The CDR3 extends over 17 amino acids.

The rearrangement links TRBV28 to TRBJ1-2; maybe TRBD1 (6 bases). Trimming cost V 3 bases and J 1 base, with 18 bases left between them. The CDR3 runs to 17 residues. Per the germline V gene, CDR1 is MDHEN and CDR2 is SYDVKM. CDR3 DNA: TGTGCCAGCAGTTTGGAGGGGGGGAGCTTAAATAACTATGGCTACACCTTC. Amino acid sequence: CASSLEGGSLNNYGYTF.

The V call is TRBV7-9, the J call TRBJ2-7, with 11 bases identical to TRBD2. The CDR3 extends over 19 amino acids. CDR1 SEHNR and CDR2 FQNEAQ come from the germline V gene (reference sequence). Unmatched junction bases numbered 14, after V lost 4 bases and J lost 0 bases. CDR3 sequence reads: CASSWDRLAGFESSYEQYF. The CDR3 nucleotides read TGTGCCAGCAGCTGGGATAGACTAGCGGGGTTTGAGAGCTCCTACGAGCAGTACTTC.

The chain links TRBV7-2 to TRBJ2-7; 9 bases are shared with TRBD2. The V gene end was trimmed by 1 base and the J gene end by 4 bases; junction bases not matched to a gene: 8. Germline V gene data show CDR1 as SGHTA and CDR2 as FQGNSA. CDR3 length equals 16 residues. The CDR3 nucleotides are TGTGCCAGCAGCTTAGAGGTGAGACTAGCGGCTTACGAGCAGTACTTC. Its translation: CASSLEVRLAAYEQYF.

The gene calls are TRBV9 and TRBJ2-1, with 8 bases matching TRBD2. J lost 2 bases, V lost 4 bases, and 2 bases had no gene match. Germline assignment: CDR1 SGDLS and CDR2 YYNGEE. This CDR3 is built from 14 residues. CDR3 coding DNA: TGTGCCAGCAGCAATAGCGGGGCCTACAATGAGCAGTTCTTC. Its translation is CASSNSGAYNEQFF.

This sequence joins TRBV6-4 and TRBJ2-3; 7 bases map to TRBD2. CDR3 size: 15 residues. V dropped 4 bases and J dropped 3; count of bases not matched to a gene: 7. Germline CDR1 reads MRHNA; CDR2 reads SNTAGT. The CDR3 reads CASSGGGSSTDTQYF. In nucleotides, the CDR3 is TGTGCCAGCAGTGGGGGCGGGAGCTCTACAGATACGCAGTATTTT.